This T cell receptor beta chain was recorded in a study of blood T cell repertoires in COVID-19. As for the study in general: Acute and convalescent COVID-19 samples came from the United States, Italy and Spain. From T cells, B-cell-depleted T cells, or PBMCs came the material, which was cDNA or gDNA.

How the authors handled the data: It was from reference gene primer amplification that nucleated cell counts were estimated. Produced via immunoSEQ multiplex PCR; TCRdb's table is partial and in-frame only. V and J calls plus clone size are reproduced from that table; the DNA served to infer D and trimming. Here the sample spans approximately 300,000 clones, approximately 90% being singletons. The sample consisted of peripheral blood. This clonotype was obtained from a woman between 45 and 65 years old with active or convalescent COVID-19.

CDR3 sequence: CASSFQGGFTDTQYF. The CDR3 DNA follows: TGCGCCAGCAGCTTTCAGGGGGGATTCACAGATACGCAGTATTTT. This chain links TRBV5-1 with TRBJ2-3, with D possibly TRBD1 on 7 matching bases. The CDR3 is made up of 15 amino acids. CDR1 SGHRS and CDR2 YFSETQ come from the germline V gene. V was cut by 2 bases and J by 2 bases, with 12 bases left in between.